The TCR beta chain under discussion was sequenced for a study of response to subunit inactivated influenza vaccine. Study outcomes and limitations: The authors proposed limited new T cell recruitment per seasonal influenza vaccination.

TCRdb re-called the RT-PCR reads with MiXCR, one entry per CDR3 protein. The sample has a few hundred thousand distinct CDR3 sequences; roughly 22% are singletons. Per the germline V gene, CDR1 is SGDLS and CDR2 is YYNGEE. CDR3 length equals 19 residues. V shed 4 bases and J 2 bases; nucleotides not matched to a gene: 11. This clonotype has only a few counts. Its target is not known. This sample comprised PBMCs from blood, obtained less than 22 months after vaccination. This TCR was sampled from a man in his fifties or sixties who received an inactivated influenza vaccine. The V and J genes are TRBV9 and TRBJ2-5; 16 bases align to TRBD2. This chain's CDR3 is CASSPSLGTSGRGQETQYF. The CDR3 nucleotides are TGTGCCAGCAGCCCAAGCCTGGGGACTAGCGGGAGGGGGCAAGAGACCCAGTACTTC. The variable domain in full, completed from reference TRBV9 and TRBJ2-5, reads DSGVTQTPKHLITATGQRVTLRCSPRSGDLSVYWYQQSLDQGLQFLIQYYNGEERAKGNILERFSAQQFPDLHSELNLSSLELGDSALYFCASSPSLGTSGRGQETQYFGPGTRLLVL.